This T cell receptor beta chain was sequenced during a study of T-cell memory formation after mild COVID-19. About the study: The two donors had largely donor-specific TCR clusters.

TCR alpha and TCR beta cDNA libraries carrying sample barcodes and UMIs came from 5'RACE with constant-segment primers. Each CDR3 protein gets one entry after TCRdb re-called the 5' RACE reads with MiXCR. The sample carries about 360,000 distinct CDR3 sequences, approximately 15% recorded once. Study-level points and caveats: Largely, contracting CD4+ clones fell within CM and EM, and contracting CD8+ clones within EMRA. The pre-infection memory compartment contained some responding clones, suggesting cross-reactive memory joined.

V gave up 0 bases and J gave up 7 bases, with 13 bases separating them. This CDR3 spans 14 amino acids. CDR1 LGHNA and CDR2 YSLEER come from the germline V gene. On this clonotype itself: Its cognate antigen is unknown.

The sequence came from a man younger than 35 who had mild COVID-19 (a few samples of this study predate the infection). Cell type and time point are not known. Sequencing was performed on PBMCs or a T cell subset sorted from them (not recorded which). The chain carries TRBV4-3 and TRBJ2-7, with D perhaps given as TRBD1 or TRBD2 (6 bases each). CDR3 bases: TGCGCCAGCAGCCAAGAAGGGGGGCGGTGGGAGCAGTACGTC. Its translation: CASSQEGGRWEQYV.